The 27 T cell receptor beta chains below all came from one sample that was sequenced in a study of early T cells in non-severe SARS-CoV-2 infection. TCRdb recomputed calls from the 5' RACE reads with MiXCR, one row per CDR3 protein. The sample lists about 86,000 distinct CDR3 sequences, around 15% occurring once. Input material: whole blood. These receptor sequences come from an adult who was a healthcare worker with PCR-confirmed SARS-CoV-2 infection or an uninfected control (not recorded which).

This clonotype was seen repeatedly, ten times or more. The V call is TRBV28, the J call TRBJ1-3; the D gene is possibly TRBD1 (6 bases). Germline V gives CDR1 MDHEN, CDR2 SYDVKM. There are 15 residues in the CDR3. V lost 7 bases and J lost 5, with 18 bases in between. CDR3 in DNA: TGTGCCAGCACCGACAATGGAGGGGGTAGAAACACCATATATTTT. It yields the protein CASTDNGGGRNTIYF.

In its sample, this clonotype was seen many times. Written as DNA, the CDR3 is TGCGCCAGCACCCTGCCAGGGGGACAAGAGACCCAGTACTTC. This gives the protein CASTLPGGQETQYF. This chain joins TRBV5-1 and TRBJ2-5, with 7 nucleotides matching TRBD1. Germline V CDR1 and CDR2: SGHRS, YFSETQ. Losses at the gene ends were 6 bases for V and 2 bases for J; bases not matched to a gene: 7. The CDR3 is 14 amino acids.

This clonotype appeared a few times. This chain uses TRBV12-3 or TRBV12-4 with TRBJ1-1; D is uncertain. The CDR3 has 11 amino acids. The V and J ends lost 7 bases and 6 bases respectively, with 9 bases between them. In nucleotides, the CDR3 is TGTGCCAGCACTTTGTACTCTGAAGCTTTCTTT. Translation: CASTLYSEAFF.

The rearrangement links TRBV3-1 to TRBJ2-7; D unclear. This CDR3 is built from 14 residues. V was trimmed by 0 bases and J by 0 bases, leaving 6 bases between them. Germline lookup yields CDR1 LGHDT and CDR2 YNNKEL (reference sequence). In DNA, the CDR3 is TGTGCCAGCAGCCAAGATCTGTTCTCCTACGAGCAGTACTTC. It is translated as CASSQDLFSYEQYF.

The chain couples TRBV20-1 to TRBJ1-5; 9 bases agree with TRBD1. CDR1 and CDR2 (germline): DFQATT, SNEGSKA (reference sequence). CDR3 length: 16 amino acids. J lost 0 bases, V lost 6 bases, and 9 bases had no gene match. The CDR3 DNA reads TGCAGTGCGTCCGGGACAGGGTCTTATAGCAATCAGCCCCAGCATTTT. Translation gives CSASGTGSYSNQPQHF.

The chain uses TRBV6-1 and TRBJ1-5; TRBD1 agrees at 10 bases. CDR1 and CDR2 (germline): MNHNS, SASEGT. The length of the CDR3 is 15 residues. J gave up 1 base and V 3 bases, and 0 bases lay outside the gene matches. The CDR3 region is CASSEDRGSNQPQHF. The DNA for the CDR3 is TGTGCCAGCAGTGAGGACAGGGGGAGCAATCAGCCCCAGCATTTT.

This CDR3 reads CASSRDSGANVLTF. DNA for the CDR3: TGTGCCAGCAGTCGGGACTCCGGGGCCAACGTCCTGACTTTC. The chain recombines TRBV12-3 or TRBV12-4 with TRBJ2-6; D may be TRBD2 (6 bases). The germline V and J ends were trimmed by 5 bases and 4 bases, with 9 bases remaining between them. The CDR3 extends over 14 amino acids.

This clonotype was detected ten times or more. The J gene is TRBJ2-1, the V gene TRBV28; D might be TRBD1 or TRBD2, each matching 5 bases. Germline CDR1 and CDR2: MDHEN and SYDVKM. The CDR3 has 11 residues. Trimming left V 6 bases short and J 9 bases short, with 9 bases between. The CDR3 loop is CASSPGTEQFF. CDR3 nucleotide sequence: TGTGCCAGCAGCCCCGGGACTGAGCAGTTCTTC.

This clonotype has a count of ten or more. The V and J genes are TRBV7-9 and TRBJ2-7; the D gene could be TRBD1 or TRBD2 (7 bases each). Germline CDR1 and CDR2: SEHNR and FQNEAQ (reference sequence). The CDR3 has 14 residues. Trimming took 4 bases from V and 4 from J, leaving 14 bases between them. Written as DNA, the CDR3 is TGTGCCAGCAGCTGGACGCAGGGGGGGTACGAGCAGTACTTC. This encodes CASSWTQGGYEQYF.

The gene calls are TRBV23-1 and TRBJ2-1; TRBD1 matches at 9 bases. TRBV23-1 is an open reading frame whose function is uncertain. Trimming at V came to 0 bases and at J to 7 bases, leaving 4 bases not matched to a gene. The CDR3 loop spans 15 amino acids. The CDR3 here is CASSQSHRGRNEQFF. In DNA, the CDR3 is TGCGCCAGCAGTCAATCCCACAGGGGGCGAAATGAGCAGTTCTTC.

V usage is TRBV21-1 and J usage is TRBJ1-2; the table names TRBD1, a call not compared with the DNA. TRBV21-1 is an annotated pseudogene. The CDR3 sequence is 17 residues long. CDR3 residues: CASSKGRGHHCTRGYTF. The CDR3 region has the DNA TGTGCCAGCAGCAAAGGCAGGGGGCATCATTGTACGCGAGGCTACACCTTC.

The gene calls are TRBV5-1 and TRBJ2-1; a possible D gene is TRBD2 (6 bases). The germline CDR1 and CDR2 sequences are SGHRS and YFSETQ. Trimming took 3 bases from V and 0 from J, leaving 10 bases between them. The CDR3 is 15 residues long. The CDR3, as DNA: TGCGCCAGCAGCTCAGGAGGGAGCTCCTACAATGAGCAGTTCTTC. Its translation: CASSSGGSSYNEQFF.

This chain links TRBV12-3 or TRBV12-4 with TRBJ2-2, with 7 bases identical to TRBD2. Trimming at V came to 1 base and at J to 6 bases, leaving 11 bases not matched to a gene. The CDR3 consists of 17 residues. The CDR3 spells CASSLGGGNGSPGELFF. The CDR3 DNA reads as TGTGCCAGCAGTTTAGGGGGGGGGAACGGGAGCCCCGGGGAGCTGTTTTTT.

This clonotype came up once. A much larger clone lies one base from this, so it may be a read error. V is TRBV7-2 and J is TRBJ1-2, with a tentative D call TRBD1 (5 bases). The V gene's germline CDR1 is SGHTA and CDR2 FQGNSA. The CDR3 covers 14 residues. CDR3 sequence: CASRKGPIGYGCTF. CDR3 DNA sequence: TGTGCCAGCCGAAAGGGGCCCATTGGCTATGGCTGCACCTTC.

This clonotype was detected a few times. The J gene is TRBJ2-6, the V gene TRBV4-2; 9 bases fit TRBD1. The CDR3 has 17 amino acids. CDR1 and CDR2 from the germline V gene are LGHNA and YNFKEQ. V was pared by 5 bases and J by 0 bases, with 5 bases of the junction left unmatched. Here the CDR3 reads CASSGQGSSSGANVLTF. CDR3 DNA: TGTGCCAGCAGCGGACAGGGGTCTAGCTCTGGGGCCAACGTCCTGACTTTC.

This clonotype showed up many times. This chain connects TRBV27 to TRBJ2-7; 9 bases map to TRBD1. CDR1 and CDR2 (germline): MNHEY, SMNVEV (reference sequence). The CDR3 is 16 residues long. Germline trimming cut 0 bases from V and 2 bases from J; bases unmatched to any gene: 5. CDR3 protein: CASSLSGDRVAYEQYF. The CDR3 nucleotides are TGTGCCAGCAGTTTATCTGGGGACAGGGTTGCCTACGAGCAGTACTTC.

J is TRBJ2-6 and V is TRBV6-5, with unresolved D. The ends were cut back, 8 bases at V and 2 bases at J, with 4 bases in the middle. The CDR3 consists of 12 residues. Germline CDR1 and CDR2: MNHEY and SVGAGI. In DNA form, the CDR3 reads TGTGCCAGCTCTACTGGGGCCAACGTCCTGACTTTC. As protein: CASSTGANVLTF.

The chain uses TRBV3-1 and TRBJ2-7, with D uncertain. The V gene's germline CDR1 is LGHDT and CDR2 YNNKEL (reference sequence). CDR3 length: 14 residues. Trimming cost V 4 bases and J 3 bases, with 13 bases left between them. This chain's CDR3 is CASSPPMDVYEQYF. The DNA for the CDR3 is TGTGCCAGCAGCCCACCCATGGACGTCTACGAGCAGTACTTC.

The table lists this clonotype with a few counts. The V gene is TRBV28, the J gene TRBJ1-1; D ambiguous. The CDR3 loop spans 13 amino acids. Trimming stripped 8 bases from V and 0 bases from J, with 10 bases between. Germline values: CDR1 MDHEN, CDR2 SYDVKM. CDR3 loop: CASPERLNTEAFF. In DNA, the CDR3 is TGTGCCAGCCCCGAGAGACTGAACACTGAAGCTTTCTTT.

The chain employs TRBV3-1 and TRBJ1-1, with D unclear. V was shortened by 0 bases and J by 4 bases, with 15 bases between the two germline ends. The CDR3 consists of 16 residues. CDR1 and CDR2 from the germline V gene are LGHDT and YNNKEL (reference sequence). The CDR3 nucleotides read TGTGCCAGCAGCCAAGAGGCCCCCGGGGTCGGCACTGAAGCTTTCTTT. Encoded protein: CASSQEAPGVGTEAFF. The full variable domain, with the rest looked up from reference TRBV3-1 and TRBJ1-1, is DTAVSQTPKYLVTQMGNDKSIKCEQNLGHDTMYWYKQDSKKFLKIMFSYNNKELIINETVPNRFSPKSPDKAHLNLHINSLELGDSAVYFCASSQEAPGVGTEAFFGQGTRLTVV.

This chain connects TRBV29-1 to TRBJ1-1; 10 bases map to TRBD1. V lost 4 bases, J lost 10 bases, and 15 bases stayed unmatched. Germline assignment: CDR1 SQVTM and CDR2 ANQGSEA. CDR3 length equals 15 residues. CDR3 nucleotides: TGCAGCGTTGTAGACTGGGACAGGGGAGGCGCTGTAGCTTTCTTT. Translating gives CSVVDWDRGGAVAFF.

This clonotype has a handful of counts. The V and J genes are TRBV11-1 and TRBJ2-5; TRBD1 might be the D (5 bases). Germline V gene lookup returns CDR1 SGHAT and CDR2 FQDESV (reference sequence). Between the trimmed V and J ends, which lost 5 bases and 1 base, there was a span of 11 bases. The CDR3 loop spans 14 amino acids. CDR3 sequence reads: CASSHRTLQETQYF. The CDR3 nucleotides are TGTGCCAGCAGCCATAGGACACTCCAAGAGACCCAGTACTTC.

This clonotype has more than one count but fewer than ten. This chain joins TRBV18 and TRBJ2-5; the D is unclear. The ends were cut back, 6 bases at V and 5 bases at J, with 10 bases in the middle. This CDR3 is 12 amino acids long. Germline CDR1 and CDR2: KGHSH and LQKENI. CDR3 region: CASSPVGETQYF. DNA of the CDR3: TGTGCCAGCTCCCCCGTAGGCGAGACCCAGTACTTC.

This chain links TRBV29-1 with TRBJ2-3; maybe TRBD2 (6 bases). The CDR3 length is 13 residues. Looked up from germline, CDR1 is SQVTM and CDR2 is ANQGSEA. Trimming left V 5 bases short and J 4 bases short, with 13 bases between. The CDR3 loop is CSVLQTGADTQYF. CDR3 nucleotide sequence: TGCAGCGTTCTCCAGACGGGGGCAGATACGCAGTATTTT.

V is TRBV15 and J is TRBJ2-3; 8 bases fit TRBD1. Germline loops: CDR1 LNHNV, CDR2 YYDKDF (reference sequence). The CDR3 length is 14 residues. The ends lost 4 bases at V and 6 bases at J; junction bases unmatched: 6. In DNA, the CDR3 is TGTGCCACCAGCACGAGACAGGGGATGGATACGCAGTATTTT. Encoded protein: CATSTRQGMDTQYF.

This clonotype was detected ten times or more. The chain has TRBV3-1 and TRBJ2-1; 11 bases are shared with TRBD2. Germline values: CDR1 LGHDT, CDR2 YNNKEL (reference sequence). The CDR3 consists of 16 residues. The trim removed 4 bases at V and 3 bases at J, leaving 5 bases unmatched. CDR3 DNA: TGTGCCAGCAGCCCGGGACTAGCGGACCTCTACAATGAGCAGTTCTTC. It translates to CASSPGLADLYNEQFF.

This clonotype has at least ten counts. The chain links TRBV11-3 to TRBJ1-1; D gene ambiguous. V was clipped by 4 bases and J by 2 bases, with 8 bases between them. The V gene's germline CDR1 is SGHNT and CDR2 YENEEA. The CDR3 extends over 13 amino acids. The CDR3 sequence is CASSSQVNTEAFF. CDR3 nucleotide sequence: TGTGCCAGCAGCTCGCAGGTAAACACTGAAGCTTTCTTT.